The following is a TCR beta chain sequence with its context. V was trimmed by 5 bases and J by 3 bases, leaving 13 bases between them. The CDR3 is made up of 15 amino acids. CDR1 SGHNT and CDR2 YENEEA come from the germline V gene. The entry originates in a study of cytomegalovirus exposure and HLA in healthy donors. Looking at the study overall: Earlier sequencing of 150 million to 200 million T cells yielded around 100 million unique TCR beta sequences.

Both 60 Vbeta primers and 13 Jbeta primers went into the PCR. Using immunoSEQ multiplex PCR, the repertoire was profiled, and TCRdb retains in-frame clones only, with some absent. Its table lists more than 95,000 clones. The origin of this receptor is a man aged 40-49 years in good health and CMV-seronegative. The sample comprised PBMCs. This chain connects TRBV11-3 to TRBJ2-2; D possibly corresponds to TRBD2 (5 bases). This CDR3 reads CASSATRGDTGELFF. DNA for the CDR3: TGTGCCAGCAGCGCCACTAGAGGAGACACCGGGGAGCTGTTTTTT.